What follows are 30 T cell receptor beta chains derived from one specimen sequenced in a study of blood T cell repertoires in COVID-19 (dated by TCRdb to the early 2020s). Library construction relied on the immunoSEQ multiplex PCR assay. What TCRdb holds here is the immuneACCESS table cut down to in-frame rearrangements. Part of the clones is not present; checked against another copy, under half of the missing clones reflect an unresolved V gene, and the others are unexplained. Counted in this sample were about 190,000 clones; 84% of them appeared once. Together, the top ten hold over 13% of the sample. The specimen sequenced was peripheral blood. The receptors originated from a man aged 25 to 40 with active or convalescent COVID-19.

This clone was counted between two and nine times. V is TRBV7-9 and J is TRBJ1-5; D is unclear. The V end lost 2 bases, the J end lost 4 bases, and 9 bases lay between the germline ends. The CDR3 loop spans 14 amino acids. Germline CDR1 is SEHNR and CDR2 is FQNEAQ (reference sequence). The CDR3: CASSLRRRNQPQHF. Written as DNA, the CDR3 is TGTGCCAGCAGCTTAAGGCGGAGGAATCAGCCCCAGCATTTT.

V usage is TRBV28 and J usage is TRBJ1-2, with 8 bases identical to TRBD1. The junction had 10 bases not matched to a gene; V was cut back by 3 bases and J by 4 bases. Germline loops: CDR1 MDHEN, CDR2 SYDVKM. The CDR3 is made up of 16 amino acids. The CDR3 DNA reads TGTGCCAGCAGTTTGGGGCTCGACAGGGGTATCTATGGCTACACCTTC. Residues: CASSLGLDRGIYGYTF.

The chain has TRBV18 and TRBJ2-1, with D perhaps TRBD1 (7 bases). Deletions cut 3 bases from V and 2 bases from J, with 11 bases between. This CDR3 has 15 residues. Germline V CDR1 and CDR2: KGHSH, LQKENI. The CDR3 loop reads CASSPGRGAYNEQFF. The CDR3, as DNA: TGTGCCAGCTCACCGGGCAGGGGGGCCTACAATGAGCAGTTCTTC.

The chain recombines TRBV7-2 with TRBJ2-1; D is possibly TRBD1 (6 bases). This CDR3 region has 16 residues. Germline CDR1 SGHTA, CDR2 FQGNSA. Trimming pared 1 base from V and 3 bases from J, leaving 13 bases between. The CDR3: CASSLEQGWGYNEQFF. The CDR3 nucleotides are TGTGCCAGCAGCTTAGAACAGGGCTGGGGCTACAATGAGCAGTTCTTC.

V and J are TRBV10-1 and TRBJ1-5, with D possibly TRBD1 on 6 matching bases. The V gene lost 7 bases and the J gene lost 0 bases, with 13 bases spanning the gap. The CDR3 is made up of 15 amino acids. Germline V gives CDR1 WNHNN, CDR2 SYGVQD (reference sequence). As DNA, the CDR3 is TGCGCCAGCACCGGGACACTTTATAGCAATCAGCCCCAGCATTTT. Its protein product is CASTGTLYSNQPQHF.

J is TRBJ1-1 and V is TRBV3-1 (or the pseudogene TRBV3-2), with unresolved D. In germline, CDR1 is LGHDT, CDR2 YNNKEL (reference sequence). This CDR3 has 14 residues. V gave up 1 base and J gave up 2 bases, with 8 bases separating them. The CDR3 region has the DNA TGTGCCAGCAGCCAAGCGGAGTTCAACACTGAAGCTTTCTTT. Its protein product is CASSQAEFNTEAFF.

The chain is built from TRBV2 and TRBJ1-2, with D maybe TRBD1 (5 bases). Trimming took off 6 bases at V and 6 bases at J, with 14 bases between the two ends. Germline V gene data show CDR1 as SNHLY and CDR2 as FYNNEI. The CDR3 sequence is 13 residues long. The CDR3 nucleotides read TGTGCCAGCAGGGAACAGGACTGGGATGGCTACACCTTC. Protein product: CASREQDWDGYTF.

This rearrangement joins TRBV14 to TRBJ2-1; the match to TRBD2 covers 11 bases. V shed 5 bases, J shed 5 bases, and the junction held 8 bases outside the gene matches. Germline V lookup: CDR1 SGHDN, CDR2 FVKESK. CDR3 length: 16 amino acids. The CDR3 bases are TGTGCCAGCAGCGCACTAGCGGGAGATTTTCACAATGAGCAGTTCTTC. It is translated as CASSALAGDFHNEQFF. Supplemented by reference TRBV14 and TRBJ2-1, the full variable domain reads EAGVTQFPSHSVIEKGQTVTLRCDPISGHDNLYWYRRVMGKEIKFLLHFVKESKQDESGMPNNRFLAERTGGTYSTLKVQPAELEDSGVYFCASSALAGDFHNEQFFGPGTRLTVL.

The chain couples TRBV11-3 to TRBJ2-1, with 11 bases aligning to TRBD1. CDR3 length equals 15 residues. The J segment lost 8 bases and the V segment lost 4 bases, leaving 7 bases of the junction unmatched. From germline, CDR1 is SGHNT and CDR2 YENEEA. The CDR3 region is CASSSSRDRGDEQFF. The CDR3 DNA sequence: TGTGCCAGCAGCTCGTCCCGGGACAGGGGGGATGAGCAGTTCTTC.

This chain's CDR3 is CASSLTGIDTEAFF. Written as DNA, the CDR3 is TGTGCCAGCAGTCTGACAGGGATCGACACTGAAGCTTTCTTT. The chain employs TRBV28 and TRBJ1-1, with 7 bases fitting TRBD1. The CDR3 contains 14 residues. Germline CDR1 reads MDHEN; CDR2 reads SYDVKM. J was trimmed by 3 bases and V by 5 bases; bases with no gene match: 6.

The chain uses TRBV24-1 and TRBJ2-1; 11 nucleotides align to TRBD1. The CDR3 consists of 17 residues. V lost 2 bases to trimming and J lost 9 bases; unmatched junction nucleotides: 11. Germline V lookup: CDR1 KGHDR, CDR2 SFDVKD. The CDR3 DNA reads TGTGCCACCAGTGATTATTATGGGACAGGGGGGCGGAGTGAGCAGTTCTTC. Translation: CATSDYYGTGGRSEQFF.

As concerns this clone: One junction end does not reproduce the germline sequence, and a read error may be involved. The chain carries TRBV11-3 and TRBJ2-7, with TRBD1 matching 9 bases. Germline assignment: CDR1 SGHNT and CDR2 YENEEA. The CDR3 is 15 residues long. CDR3: CASSVEGTGSYEQYF. Written as DNA, the CDR3 is TGTGCCAGCAGCGTAGAGGGGACAGGGTCCTACGAGCAGTACTTC.

The chain links TRBV5-4 to TRBJ1-2; maybe TRBD1 (6 bases). Germline V gene lookup returns CDR1 SGHNT and CDR2 YYREEE (reference sequence). This CDR3 has 16 residues. Trimming pared 4 bases from V and 1 base from J, leaving 17 bases between. For the CDR3, the DNA is TGTGCCAGCAGCCCCCGGACAGAAAGTGTTAACTATGGCTACACCTTC. This encodes CASSPRTESVNYGYTF.

This chain uses TRBV19 with TRBJ1-1; TRBD1 aligns across 8 bases. Losses at the gene ends were 6 bases for V and 3 bases for J; bases not matched to a gene: 6. The CDR3 has 14 amino acids. The V gene's germline CDR1 is LNHDA and CDR2 SQIVND (reference sequence). Here the CDR3 reads CASRRTGWDTEAFF. CDR3 coding DNA: TGTGCCAGTAGACGGACAGGGTGGGACACTGAAGCTTTCTTT.

This CDR3 reads CASSPDRDRYSARETEAFF. In nucleotides, the CDR3 is TGTGCCAGCAGCCCAGACCGGGACAGGTACTCCGCGAGGGAGACTGAAGCTTTCTTT. This rearrangement joins TRBV5-6 to TRBJ1-1; 8 bases align to TRBD1. The junction had 22 bases not matched to a gene; V was cut back by 4 bases and J by 5 bases. CDR3 length: 19 residues. Germline CDR1 and CDR2: SGHDT and YYEEEE. Supplemented by reference TRBV5-6 and TRBJ1-1, the full variable domain reads DAGVTQSPTHLIKTRGQQVTLRCSPKSGHDTVSWYQQALGQGPQFIFQYYEEEERQRGNFPDRFSGHQFPNYSSELNVNALLLGDSALYLCASSPDRDRYSARETEAFFGQGTRLTVV.

The chain is built from TRBV6-5 and TRBJ1-5; D unclear. V was trimmed by 4 bases and J by 5 bases, leaving 6 bases between them. This CDR3 spans 12 amino acids. Looked up from germline, CDR1 is MNHEY and CDR2 is SVGAGI. The CDR3 DNA follows: TGTGCCAGCAGTTCATTAGATCAGCCCCAGCATTTT. Translated, it gives CASSSLDQPQHF.

In DNA, the CDR3 is TGCGCCAGCAGTGACCAGGGGAACACTGAAGCTTTCTTT. Protein sequence: CASSDQGNTEAFF. This chain links TRBV10-1 with TRBJ1-1; possible D gene TRBD1, 5 bases. With 3 bases removed from V and 1 base from J, the gap between germline ends came to 6 bases. This CDR3 region has 13 residues. Looked up from germline, CDR1 is WNHNN and CDR2 is SYGVQD (reference sequence).

This sequence joins TRBV6-6 and TRBJ1-3; D uncertain. Trimming removed 2 bases at V and 2 bases at J, with 13 bases between. CDR1 is MNHNY and CDR2 is SVGAGI in the germline V gene (reference sequence). The length of the CDR3 is 16 residues. The CDR3 DNA follows: TGTGCCAGCAGTTACAGCTCGAGCGGAGCTGGAAACACCATATATTTT. It encodes CASSYSSSGAGNTIYF.

The genes are TRBV9 and TRBJ2-1; the D gene is possibly TRBD2 (5 bases). CDR1 and CDR2 (germline): SGDLS, YYNGEE. With 3 bases removed from V and 9 bases from J, the gap between germline ends came to 16 bases. The CDR3 runs to 14 residues. The CDR3 loop is CASSANMGVSEQFF. CDR3 nucleotide sequence: TGTGCCAGCAGCGCCAACATGGGAGTTTCTGAGCAGTTCTTC.

The chain couples TRBV7-9 to TRBJ1-2, with TRBD1 matching 9 bases. This CDR3 has 16 residues. The ends lost 3 bases at V and 5 bases at J; junction bases unmatched: 10. Looked up from germline, CDR1 is SEHNR and CDR2 is FQNEAQ (reference sequence). For the CDR3, the DNA is TGTGCCAGCAGCTTCATAGGGACAGGGAGGAGTTATGGCTACACCTTC. It codes for CASSFIGTGRSYGYTF.

The V and J genes are TRBV12-5 and TRBJ1-1; tentative D call: TRBD1 (5 bases). CDR1 is LGHNT and CDR2 is FRNRAP in the germline V gene. This CDR3 region has 15 residues. The V gene lost 3 bases and the J gene lost 0 bases, with 11 bases spanning the gap. The CDR3 sequence is CASGFTTAMNTEAFF. CDR3 in DNA: TGTGCTAGTGGTTTCACGACAGCCATGAACACTGAAGCTTTCTTT.

CDR3 sequence reads: CASSLRTGGPHGYTF. In nucleotides, the CDR3 is TGTGCCAGCAGCCTTCGGACAGGGGGCCCCCATGGCTACACCTTC. The chain couples TRBV14 to TRBJ1-2; 11 bases map to TRBD1. Germline trimming cut 4 bases from V and 6 bases from J; bases unmatched to any gene: 7. CDR1 is SGHDN and CDR2 is FVKESK in the germline V gene. The CDR3 is 15 amino acids.

This chain links TRBV7-2 with TRBJ1-1; 9 nucleotides line up with TRBD1. Per germline, CDR1 SGHTA and CDR2 FQGNSA. V lost 6 bases to trimming and J lost 5 bases; unmatched junction nucleotides: 10. The CDR3 covers 15 residues. The CDR3, as DNA: TGTGCCAGCAGTCGGGAACAGGGGGCGAGAACTGAAGCTTTCTTT. It is translated as CASSREQGARTEAFF.

The gene calls are TRBV7-2 and TRBJ2-1, with D possibly matching TRBD2 (5 bases). Per germline, CDR1 SGHTA and CDR2 FQGNSA. The V end was cut by 5 bases, the J end by 12 bases, with 14 bases between. The CDR3 length is 12 residues. In DNA, the CDR3 is TGTGCCAGCAGCCCGGAGGTTGGCCCGCAGTTCTTC. Protein sequence: CASSPEVGPQFF. Full variable domain (rest looked up from reference TRBV7-2 and TRBJ2-1): GAGVSQSPSNKVTEKGKDVELRCDPISGHTALYWYRQSLGQGLEFLIYFQGNSAPDKSGLPSDRFSAERTGGSVSTLTIQRTQQEDSAVYLCASSPEVGPQFFGPGTRLTVL.

V and J are TRBV30 and TRBJ2-2, with D possibly being TRBD2 (6 bases). This CDR3 comprises 15 residues. Trimming left V 2 bases short and J 4 bases short, with 14 bases between. CDR1 is GTSNPN and CDR2 is SVGIG in the germline V gene (reference sequence). This chain's CDR3 is CAWSTSAGITGELFF. As DNA, the CDR3 is TGTGCCTGGAGTACCTCCGCGGGGATCACCGGGGAGCTGTTTTTT.

This clone was detected once. The chain uses TRBV7-9 and TRBJ1-1; TRBD1 might be the D (5 bases). Germline assignment: CDR1 SEHNR and CDR2 FQNEAQ (reference sequence). The ends were cut back, 5 bases at V and 4 bases at J, with 11 bases in the middle. The CDR3 extends over 13 amino acids. This CDR3 is CASSHPGATEAFF. CDR3 sequence (DNA): TGTGCCAGCAGCCACCCTGGGGCCACTGAAGCTTTCTTT.

V gene TRBV28 combines with J gene TRBJ1-2; 7 nucleotides align to TRBD1. The CDR3 runs 17 residues. Trimming cost V 7 bases and J 4 bases; bases outside gene matches: 18. Germline V gene data show CDR1 as MDHEN and CDR2 as SYDVKM. CDR3 loop: CASTSGGKGGFAYGYTF. The CDR3 bases are TGTGCCAGCACATCAGGGGGGAAAGGGGGCTTTGCCTATGGCTACACCTTC.

This clone was found once. This chain uses TRBV4-1 with TRBJ1-2, with D perhaps matching TRBD1 (6 bases). The CDR3 runs to 15 residues. Per the germline V gene, CDR1 is MGHRA and CDR2 is YSYEKL. V dropped 0 bases and J dropped 4 bases, with 12 bases sitting between them. DNA for the CDR3: TGCGCCAGCAGCCAAGATAGTCCAGGGGCCTATGGCTACACCTTC. Translation: CASSQDSPGAYGYTF.

The rearrangement links TRBV6-2 or TRBV6-3 to TRBJ1-5; 7 bases match TRBD1. Germline lookup yields CDR1 MNHEY and CDR2 SVGEGT. This CDR3 contains 16 residues. Losses at the gene ends were 6 bases for V and 2 bases for J; bases not matched to a gene: 10. CDR3 amino acids: CASSAHRGGGNQPQHF. DNA of the CDR3: TGTGCCAGCAGCGCTCACAGGGGAGGCGGCAATCAGCCCCAGCATTTT.

This sequence joins TRBV12-3 or TRBV12-4 and TRBJ2-1; D unclear. Between the trimmed V and J ends, which lost 8 bases and 4 bases, there was a span of 9 bases. The CDR3 contains 12 residues. Here the CDR3 reads CASGIGYNEQFF. In DNA, the CDR3 is TGTGCCAGCGGTATCGGGTACAATGAGCAGTTCTTC.